This is a list of T cell receptor beta chains from one sample in a study of T-cell memory formation after mild COVID-19. TCRdb analysed the 5' RACE reads with MiXCR anew, one entry per CDR3 protein. The data hold 360,000 or so distinct CDR3 sequences, with around 27% observed a single time. The sample comprised PBMCs or a T cell subset sorted from them (not recorded which). All receptors derive from an adult woman who had mild COVID-19 (a few samples of this study predate the infection). Cell type and time point are not known. CDR3s include the opening cysteine and the closing phenylalanine or tryptophan. D genes are given only for firm matches. Part of the rows lack a size; the others show once, few, many or a class for expanded clones.

d_call: TRBD1
j_call: TRBJ2-2
clone_size: .
v_call: TRBV9
cdr3_nt: TGTGCCAGCAGCCCTCGGACAGGGACGGGCGGGGAGCTGTTTTTT
cdr3_aa: CASSPRTGTGGELFF

d_call: TRBD1
j_call: TRBJ1-1
clone_size: .
v_call: TRBV29-1
cdr3_nt: TGCAGCGTTTTACAGGGGACGAGAACTGAAGCTTTCTTT
cdr3_aa: CSVLQGTRTEAFF

d_call: .
j_call: TRBJ2-7
clone_size: .
v_call: TRBV5-1
cdr3_nt: TGCGCCAGCAGCTGGGACTACGAGCAGTACTTC
cdr3_aa: CASSWDYEQYF

d_call: .
j_call: TRBJ2-1
clone_size: few
v_call: TRBV5-1
cdr3_nt: TGCGCCAGCAGCTTGCGGAAGGAGGGGCATGAGCAGTTCTTC
cdr3_aa: CASSLRKEGHEQFF

d_call: .
j_call: TRBJ1-5
clone_size: .
v_call: TRBV6-6
cdr3_nt: TGTGCCAGCAGTTACGGTCCTGGGGACAATCAGCCCCAGCATTTT
cdr3_aa: CASSYGPGDNQPQHF

d_call: TRBD1
j_call: TRBJ2-3
clone_size: .
v_call: TRBV2
cdr3_nt: TGTGCCAGCAGTCGCTATGGACAGGGCACAGATACGCAGTATTTT
cdr3_aa: CASSRYGQGTDTQYF

d_call: .
j_call: TRBJ2-1
clone_size: .
v_call: TRBV20-1
cdr3_nt: TGCAGTGCGAGGGGGGCTAGCAATGAGCAGTTCTTC
cdr3_aa: CSARGASNEQFF

d_call: TRBD2
j_call: TRBJ2-7
clone_size: few
v_call: TRBV30
cdr3_nt: TGTGCCTGGCGGAAACTAGCGGGCCTCTACGAGCAGTACTTC
cdr3_aa: CAWRKLAGLYEQYF

d_call: TRBD2
j_call: TRBJ2-3
clone_size: .
v_call: TRBV12-3/TRBV12-4
cdr3_nt: TGTGCCAGCAGTTTCGGGGGGGCCCCGCCAGATACGCAGTATTTT
cdr3_aa: CASSFGGAPPDTQYF

d_call: .
j_call: TRBJ2-3
clone_size: .
v_call: TRBV7-9
cdr3_nt: TGTGCCAGCAGCTTAGCCCGCATGGAGCCCCTCACAGATACGCAGTATTTT
cdr3_aa: CASSLARMEPLTDTQYF

d_call: .
j_call: TRBJ2-7
clone_size: .
v_call: TRBV6-6
cdr3_nt: TGTGCCAGCAGTTACTATCCCCCGGCATTAAACTACGAGCAGTACTTC
cdr3_aa: CASSYYPPALNYEQYF

d_call: .
j_call: TRBJ2-1
clone_size: .
v_call: TRBV7-2
cdr3_nt: TGTGCCAGCAGCTTAGAAGGAGGGCCAAGCTCCTACAATGAGCAGTTCTTC
cdr3_aa: CASSLEGGPSSYNEQFF

d_call: TRBD2
j_call: TRBJ2-1
clone_size: .
v_call: TRBV11-2
cdr3_nt: TGTGCCAGCAGCGCGACTAGCGGGAGCCACAATGAGCAGTTCTTC
cdr3_aa: CASSATSGSHNEQFF

d_call: TRBD1
j_call: TRBJ1-1
clone_size: .
v_call: TRBV14
cdr3_nt: TGTGCCAGCAGCCGGATACTGGGGACAGGGGGTGGCACTGAAGCTTTCTTT
cdr3_aa: CASSRILGTGGGTEAFF

d_call: .
j_call: TRBJ1-1
clone_size: .
v_call: TRBV24-1
cdr3_nt: TGTGCCACCAGTGGTGGTGGGATTGGGACTGAAGCTTTCTTT
cdr3_aa: CATSGGGIGTEAFF